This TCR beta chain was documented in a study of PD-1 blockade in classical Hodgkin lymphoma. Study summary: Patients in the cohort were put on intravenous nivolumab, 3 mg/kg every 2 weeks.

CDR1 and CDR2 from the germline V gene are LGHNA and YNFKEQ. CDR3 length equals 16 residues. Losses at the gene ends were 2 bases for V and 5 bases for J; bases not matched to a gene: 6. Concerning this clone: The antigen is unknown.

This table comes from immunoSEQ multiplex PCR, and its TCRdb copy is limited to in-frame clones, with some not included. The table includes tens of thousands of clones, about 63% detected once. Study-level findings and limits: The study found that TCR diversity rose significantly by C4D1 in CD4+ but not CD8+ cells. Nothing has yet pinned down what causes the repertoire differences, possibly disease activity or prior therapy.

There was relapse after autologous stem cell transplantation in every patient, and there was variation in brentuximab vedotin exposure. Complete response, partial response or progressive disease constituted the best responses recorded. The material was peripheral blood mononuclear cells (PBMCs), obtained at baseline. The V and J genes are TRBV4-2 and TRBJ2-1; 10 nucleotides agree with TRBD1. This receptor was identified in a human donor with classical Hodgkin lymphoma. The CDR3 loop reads CASSQRDRGPHNEQFF. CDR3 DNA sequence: TGTGCCAGCAGCCAACGGGACAGGGGTCCGCACAATGAGCAGTTCTTC.